The next 2 T cell receptor beta chains were all read from a single sample in a study of blood T cell repertoires in COVID-19. Only in-frame clones appear in the TCRdb table, and some are missing; sequencing was by immunoSEQ multiplex PCR. The sample holds 250,000 to 350,000 clones, roughly nine tenths seen once. Sequenced material: PBMCs or T cells enriched from blood (not recorded which). The source of these receptors is a woman aged 45-59 years who had been exposed to COVID-19.

The DNA of the CDR3 is TGTGCCAGCAGCAGGGACGGACAGGGAGATACGCAGTATTTT. Translated: CASSRDGQGDTQYF. The rearrangement links TRBV5-6 to TRBJ2-3; 8 bases match TRBD1. The CDR3 length is 14 residues. CDR1 and CDR2 from the germline V gene are SGHDT and YYEEEE. Trimming cost V 4 bases and J 5 bases; bases outside gene matches: 6. Variable domain in full (rest from reference TRBV5-6 and TRBJ2-3): DAGVTQSPTHLIKTRGQQVTLRCSPKSGHDTVSWYQQALGQGPQFIFQYYEEEERQRGNFPDRFSGHQFPNYSSELNVNALLLGDSALYLCASSRDGQGDTQYFGPGTRLTVL.

The chain is built from TRBV19 and TRBJ1-2, with D hard to call. The CDR3 consists of 13 residues. The germline V gene has CDR1 LNHDA and CDR2 SQIVND (reference sequence). V was cut by 6 bases and J by 3 bases, with 11 bases left in between. The DNA of the CDR3 is TGTGCCAGTAGATTACAAATGGACTATGGCTACACCTTC. This translates into CASRLQMDYGYTF.